This T cell receptor beta chain was retrieved from a study of human T cells and chemical hapten exposure. V lost 2 bases and J lost 3; bases outside the gene matches: 4. Per germline, CDR1 KGHSH and CDR2 LQKENI. The CDR3 is 14 amino acids. The time point here: patch test 1, 2 weeks after DPC sensitization. Documented treatment: therapeutic diphenylcyclopropenone sensitization with weekly scalp DPC. TCRdb processed the RACE reads anew with MiXCR; each CDR3 protein has one entry. The table includes some 49,000 distinct CDR3 sequences, about 10% detected once. This clonotype appeared a few times. The sequencing here drew on whole blood, taken in connection with sensitization to the hapten diphenylcyclopropenone (DPC). The source is a woman aged 50 to 65 with alopecia areata. Some clones in this sample may be carry-over from other donors' samples. V usage is TRBV18 and J usage is TRBJ2-7; TRBD1 matches at 7 bases. The DNA for the CDR3 is TGTGCCAGCTCACCATCGGACAGGATCTACGAGCAGTACTTC. This sequence encodes CASSPSDRIYEQYF.